The 21 T cell receptor beta chains listed next were all sequenced from one sample in a study of blood T cells in healthy people across ages (dated by TCRdb to the mid-2010s). The receptor library was made with 5' RACE. Sequencing instrument: Illumina HiSeq 2500. The second PCR ran for roughly 6 to 11 cycles and used a J-beta primer mix along with a sample-barcoded 5' primer. TCRdb took the public reads, trimmed them with fastp at Q25, ran MiXCR for clone calling and kept in-frame beta chains. Identical CDR3 proteins give one entry, which carries the most common genes and DNA. The sample data list about 730,000 distinct CDR3 sequences, and approximately 39% of these were observed just once. Together, the top ten hold 20% to 25% of the sample. Sequencing was carried out using blood. The receptors stem from a woman aged 55-69 years in good health.

The rearrangement uses TRBV5-1 and TRBJ2-1, with TRBD2 matching over 10 bases. J lost 9 bases, V lost 4 bases, and 7 bases had no gene match. Per germline, CDR1 SGHRS and CDR2 YFSETQ. This CDR3 comprises 14 residues. The CDR3 spells CASSESGRAVEQFF. CDR3 in DNA: TGCGCCAGCAGCGAAAGCGGGAGGGCGGTTGAGCAGTTCTTC.

This sequence joins TRBV6-2 or TRBV6-3 and TRBJ2-5, with D unclear. This CDR3 has 13 residues. Trimming took off 5 bases at V and 2 bases at J, with 9 bases between the two ends. The germline gives CDR1 MNHEY, CDR2 SVGEGT. The CDR3: CASSNGVQETQYF. CDR3 nucleotides: TGTGCCAGCAGTAACGGAGTACAAGAGACCCAGTACTTC.

This chain links TRBV27 with TRBJ2-2, with 12 bases matching TRBD2. Germline loops: CDR1 MNHEY, CDR2 SMNVEV (reference sequence). The length of the CDR3 is 18 residues. Trimming took 6 bases from V and 3 from J; bases not matched to a gene: 11. DNA of the CDR3: TGTGCCAGCAGAGGACTAGCGGGGTATCAAGGGGACACCGGGGAGCTGTTTTTT. Its translation is CASRGLAGYQGDTGELFF.

This clonotype was picked up a small number of times. The J gene is TRBJ2-1, the V gene TRBV12-3 or TRBV12-4; tentative D call: TRBD1 (6 bases). V lost 8 bases to trimming and J lost 9 bases, with 8 bases between them. This CDR3 is 10 amino acids long. For the CDR3, the DNA is TGTGCCAGCGGGGGCGGTGAGCAGTTCTTC. Its translation is CASGGGEQFF.

This clonotype was seen more than once but under ten times. The J gene is TRBJ2-3, the V gene TRBV20-1, with 8 bases identical to TRBD1. V lost 0 bases and J lost 6; bases outside the gene matches: 14. This CDR3 contains 17 residues. Per the germline V gene, CDR1 is DFQATT and CDR2 is SNEGSKA (reference sequence). CDR3 residues: CSARDPLGRGHGDTQYF. In DNA form, the CDR3 reads TGCAGTGCTAGAGATCCCCTGGGCAGGGGGCATGGGGATACGCAGTATTTT.

This clonotype showed up just a few times. The chain carries TRBV6-4 and TRBJ1-5; D remains ambiguous. V lost 4 bases and J lost 3, with 7 bases in between. Per germline, CDR1 MRHNA and CDR2 SNTAGT. The CDR3 contains 13 residues. The CDR3 region is CASSGSVNQPQHF. CDR3 sequence (DNA): TGTGCCAGCAGTGGTTCGGTCAATCAGCCCCAGCATTTT.

The CDR3 DNA is TGTGCCAGCAGCCAAGATAGGGGGTCGGGTGGCTACACCTTC. It encodes CASSQDRGSGGYTF. V is TRBV14 and J is TRBJ1-2; tentative D call: TRBD1 (6 bases). CDR1 and CDR2 from the germline V gene are SGHDN and FVKESK. V was pared by 0 bases and J by 7 bases, with 12 bases between. This CDR3 region has 14 residues.

The CDR3 bases are TGTGCCAGTAGTACCGGCGAGGGCACCAGTCAGCCCCAGCATTTT. This encodes CASSTGEGTSQPQHF. The chain is built from TRBV19 and TRBJ1-5; D remains ambiguous. CDR3 length: 15 amino acids. Germline CDR1 reads LNHDA; CDR2 reads SQIVND (reference sequence). The germline V and J ends were trimmed by 4 bases and 6 bases, with 16 bases remaining between them.

CDR3 protein: CASSHRGLAGELFF. The CDR3 coding sequence is TGTGCCAGCAGCCATAGGGGGTTGGCCGGGGAGCTGTTTTTT. V and J are TRBV6-2 or TRBV6-3 and TRBJ2-2; a weak D match, TRBD1 (6 bases). This CDR3 has 14 amino acids. From germline, CDR1 is MNHEY and CDR2 SVGEGT. V lost 6 bases, J lost 6 bases, and 14 bases lay in between.

The chain couples TRBV29-1 to TRBJ2-3, with TRBD2 matching 12 bases. CDR1 SQVTM and CDR2 ANQGSEA come from the germline V gene. The CDR3 contains 14 residues. V trimming: 1 base; J trimming: 4 bases; junction bases outside the gene matches: 0. CDR3 nucleotides: TGCAGCGTTGAAGCTAGCGGGAGGGCAGATACGCAGTATTTT. Translation gives CSVEASGRADTQYF.

The V gene is TRBV28, the J gene TRBJ1-6, with D perhaps TRBD1 (6 bases). Germline lookup yields CDR1 MDHEN and CDR2 SYDVKM. This CDR3 has 18 residues. V was pared by 3 bases and J by 0 bases, with 15 bases between. The CDR3 sequence is CASSFRRGWSSYNSPLHF. CDR3 nucleotide sequence: TGTGCCAGCAGTTTTAGAAGGGGGTGGAGCTCCTATAATTCACCCCTCCACTTT. Supplemented by reference TRBV28 and TRBJ1-6, the full variable domain reads DVKVTQSSRYLVKRTGEKVFLECVQDMDHENMFWYRQDPGLGLRLIYFSYDVKMKEKGDIPEGYSVSREKKERFSLILESASTNQTSMYLCASSFRRGWSSYNSPLHFGNGTRLTVT.

J is TRBJ2-5 and V is TRBV20-1; 7 bases agree with TRBD1. The V gene end was trimmed by 5 bases and the J gene end by 5 bases; junction bases not matched to a gene: 5. Germline-derived CDR1 and CDR2 are DFQATT and SNEGSKA (reference sequence). CDR3 length: 12 amino acids. The CDR3 sequence is CSAYRGGETQYF. CDR3 nucleotide sequence: TGCAGTGCTTACAGGGGCGGGGAGACCCAGTACTTC.

V and J are TRBV7-8 and TRBJ1-2, with D perhaps TRBD1 (5 bases). The CDR3 has 17 amino acids. With 0 bases removed from V and 5 bases from J, the gap between germline ends came to 19 bases. Germline V gene sequence: CDR1 SGHVS, CDR2 FQNEAQ. The chain's CDR3 is CASSLAGQGGLAYGYTF. The CDR3 DNA reads as TGTGCCAGCAGCTTAGCGGGCCAGGGAGGTCTGGCATATGGCTACACCTTC. The full variable domain, completed using reference TRBV7-8 and TRBJ1-2, is GAGVSQSPRYKVAKRGQDVALRCDPISGHVSLFWYQQALGQGPEFLTYFQNEAQLDKSGLPSDRFFAERPEGSVSTLKIQRTQQEDSAVYLCASSLAGQGGLAYGYTFGSGTRLTVV.

Regarding this clonotype: This may stem from a read error, because a much larger clone lies one nucleotide away. The V call is TRBV29-1, the J call TRBJ2-7, with D tentatively TRBD1 (7 bases). The CDR3 has 12 amino acids. CDR1 is SQVTM, CDR2 ANQGSEA, per germline. The CDR3 DNA reads as TGCAGCGTTACAGGGGACTCCTACGGGCAGTACTTC. Translated, it gives CSVTGDSYGQYF.

This clonotype was seen repeatedly, ten times or more. The chain carries TRBV12-3 or TRBV12-4 and TRBJ2-7; possibly TRBD1 for D (5 bases). The CDR3 sequence is 13 residues long. The germline V and J ends were trimmed by 6 bases and 2 bases, with 11 bases remaining between them. CDR3 region: CASSAVGAYEQYF. The DNA for the CDR3 is TGTGCCAGCAGCGCGGTAGGGGCCTACGAGCAGTACTTC.

The V call is TRBV25-1, the J call TRBJ1-1; unclear D gene. The CDR3 runs 14 residues. The germline CDR1 and CDR2 sequences are MGHDK and SYGVNS. The V gene lost 7 bases and the J gene lost 4 bases, with 16 bases spanning the gap. Written as DNA, the CDR3 is TGTGCCAGCAAAGCCAGGTCAGGAGGCACTGAAGCTTTCTTT. This encodes CASKARSGGTEAFF.

V usage is TRBV6-5 and J usage is TRBJ2-2; D possibly corresponds to TRBD2 (6 bases). The CDR3 length is 16 residues. V was shortened by 4 bases and J by 7 bases, with 19 bases between the two germline ends. Germline V gene sequence: CDR1 MNHEY, CDR2 SVGAGI. CDR3 region: CASSSSFGGAGGELFF. Written as DNA, the CDR3 is TGTGCCAGCAGTTCCTCATTCGGAGGGGCCGGCGGGGAGCTGTTTTTT.

As to this clonotype: Being one base from a much bigger clone, this may be a read error. This sequence joins TRBV7-9 and TRBJ2-4; 8 nucleotides align to TRBD2. The CDR3 is 16 amino acids. Germline CDR1 is SEHNR and CDR2 is FQNEAQ (reference sequence). The V segment lost 2 bases and the J segment 4 bases; nucleotides outside the gene matches: 7. The CDR3 DNA follows: TGTGCCAGCAGCTTACGGTCGACTAGCGCAAAAAACATTCAGTACTTC. Translation: CASSLRSTSAKNIQYF.

Turning to this clonotype: One end of the junction does not line up with germline, which may come from a read error. The genes are TRBV29-1 and TRBJ2-7, with D maybe TRBD1 (6 bases). Germline CDR1 is SQVTM and CDR2 is ANQGSEA. The CDR3 has 12 amino acids. The CDR3 DNA is TGCAGCACTACAGGGACCTCCAACGAGCAGTACTTC. Translated: CSTTGTSNEQYF.

The gene calls are TRBV11-1 and TRBJ2-5; 10 nucleotides line up with TRBD1. J was trimmed by 11 bases and V by 1 base; bases with no gene match: 7. CDR1 and CDR2 (germline): SGHAT, FQDESV (reference sequence). The length of the CDR3 is 14 residues. The CDR3 region is CASSLGQGAKEQYF. The CDR3 DNA is TGTGCCAGCAGCTTAGGACAGGGGGCGAAAGAGCAGTACTTC.

This clonotype was seen just once. Given a much more abundant clone one base away, this may be a read error. This chain links TRBV9 with TRBJ1-1, with no clear D. Germline V lookup: CDR1 SGDLS, CDR2 YYNGEE. V lost 4 bases and J lost 3, with 4 bases in between. This CDR3 contains 11 residues. The CDR3 here is CASSSDTEAFF. The CDR3 DNA reads as TGTGCCAGCAGCTCGGACACTGAAGCTTTCTTT. Using reference TRBV9 and TRBJ1-1 for the parts outside the CDR3, the full variable domain is DSGVTQTPKHLITATGQRVTLRCSPRSGDLSVYWYQQSLDQGLQFLIQYYNGEERAKGNILERFSAQQFPDLHSELNLSSLELGDSALYFCASSSDTEAFFGQGTRLTVV.